This T cell receptor (beta chain) was profiled in a study of OX40 agonist ivuxolimab in advanced cancers. Study background: Ivuxolimab is an agonistic anti-OX40 (CD134) antibody, and patients were treated with it. Cohort: about 80% men, mean age about 62, aged roughly 23 to 90.

V lost 0 bases and J lost 4, with 18 bases in between. The CDR3 runs 18 residues. Germline CDR1 and CDR2: SGHNT and YENEEA. Points from the study as a whole: At 0.1 to 3.0 mg/kg and by week 6, CD4+ and CD8+ T cells in the blood had expanded clonally.

Autoimmune disease history or systemic immunosuppression barred patients. Method: immunoSEQ multiplex PCR; TCRdb's copy keeps in-frame clones and lacks some. The data show 150,000 to 190,000 clones, 85% to 95% seen once. Note on this clone: Its antigen is unidentified.

The rearrangement uses TRBV11-3 and TRBJ1-4; the D gene is possibly TRBD1 (6 bases). The source material was CD4+ or CD8+ T cells sorted from blood, sampled in a trial of the OX40 agonist ivuxolimab. This clonotype originated in an adult with an advanced solid tumor such as melanoma, head and neck, liver or kidney cancer. The CDR3 coding sequence is TGTGCCAGCAGCTTAGATGTAGGGGGGCCCGAGCATAATGAAAAACTGTTTTTT. Translation gives CASSLDVGGPEHNEKLFF.